Listed below are T cell receptor beta chains from one sample, sequenced in a study of CD8 T cells in Susac syndrome. TCRdb ran MiXCR on the immunoSEQ multiplex PCR reads and lists one entry per CDR3 protein. The table lists around 200,000 distinct CDR3 sequences, approximately 95% of them singletons, with 0.082% in the top ten. Sequences were obtained from CD4+ T cells from PBMCs. All receptors come from a human donor with multiple sclerosis. CDR3s include the opening cysteine and the closing phenylalanine or tryptophan. D genes are given only for firm matches. Clone size appears in some rows only: once, few, many, or a class for an expanded clone.

cdr3_length clone_size j_call d_call v_call cdr3_aa cdr3_nt
14 NA TRBJ2-7 NA TRBV18 CASSLTGTGYEQYF TGTGCCAGCTCACTAACAGGGACCGGCTACGAGCAGTACTTC
13 NA TRBJ2-2 NA TRBV3-1 CASLWTNTGELFF TGTGCCAGCCTTTGGACGAACACCGGGGAGCTGTTTTTT
13 NA TRBJ2-3 TRBD1 TRBV20-1 CSASPQGADTQYF TGCAGTGCTAGTCCGCAGGGGGCAGATACGCAGTATTTT
15 NA TRBJ1-6 TRBD1 TRBV3-1 CASSQGTGYDSPLHF TGTGCCAGCAGCCAGGGGACAGGGTACGATTCACCCCTCCACTTT
14 NA TRBJ2-7 TRBD1 TRBV20-1 CSANHPGQVYEQYF TGCAGTGCTAACCACCCAGGACAGGTCTACGAGCAGTACTTC
17 NA TRBJ2-1 TRBD2 TRBV15 CATSRQGRPSGSNEQFF TGTGCCACCAGCAGACAAGGGAGGCCTAGCGGCAGCAATGAGCAGTTCTTC
15 once TRBJ1-5 TRBD1 TRBV3-1 CASSQQQGINQPQHF TGTGCCAGCAGCCAGCAACAGGGGATTAATCAGCCCCAGCATTTT
15 NA TRBJ1-2 NA TRBV18 CASSSDAFLNYGYTF TGTGCCAGCTCATCGGACGCATTCCTTAACTATGGCTACACCTTC
11 NA TRBJ2-5 TRBD2 TRBV29-1 CSSGGQETQYF TGCAGCTCGGGGGGCCAAGAGACCCAGTACTTC
10 once TRBJ2-3 NA TRBV20-1 CSAPIEQPIF TGCAGTGCACCCATTGAACAACCAATTTTT
14 NA TRBJ2-3 NA TRBV30 CAWTGRGARDTQYF TGTGCCTGGACCGGACGGGGGGCGAGAGATACGCAGTATTTT
17 NA TRBJ2-1 TRBD1 TRBV20-1 CSARAQTGTGVYNEQFF TGCAGTGCCCGGGCTCAGACCGGGACAGGGGTTTACAATGAGCAGTTCTTC
14 few TRBJ2-1 TRBD2 TRBV2 CASSTSGGRNEQFF TGTGCCAGCAGTACTAGCGGGGGGAGGAATGAGCAGTTCTTC
14 NA TRBJ1-1 NA TRBV30 CAWSVRLNSGEAFF TGTGCCTGGAGTGTACGGTTGAACAGCGGGGAAGCTTTCTTT
13 NA TRBJ1-2 NA TRBV12-3/TRBV12-4 CASSLLQASVLTF TGTGCCAGCAGTTTATTGCAGGCTTCTGTTCTCACCTTC
19 NA TRBJ1-5 TRBD1 TRBV4-2 CASSKMGGDRAYSNQPQHF TGTGCCAGCAGCAAGATGGGGGGAGACAGGGCGTATAGCAATCAGCCCCAGCATTTT